These 26 T cell receptor beta chains were sequenced from one sample in a study of cytomegalovirus exposure and HLA in healthy donors. PCR primers comprised 60 Vbeta and 13 Jbeta primers. Sequencing used immunoSEQ multiplex PCR; TCRdb keeps in-frame clones, though not all of them. The table lists about 120,000 clones, around three quarters of them singletons. Specimen: PBMCs. The receptors stem from a human donor in good health.

V usage is TRBV29-1 and J usage is TRBJ2-7; TRBD1 matches 9 bases. Trimming removed 6 bases from V and 3 bases from J; junction bases left unmatched: 3. There are 12 residues in the CDR3. Germline CDR1 and CDR2: SQVTM and ANQGSEA. Written as DNA, the CDR3 is TGCAGCGTGGGACAGGGTGTCTACGAGCAGTACTTC. Translating gives CSVGQGVYEQYF.

The rearrangement joins TRBV6-6 to TRBJ1-4; D gene uncertain. Germline values: CDR1 MNHNY, CDR2 SVGAGI (reference sequence). This CDR3 is built from 13 residues. V was pared by 7 bases and J by 6 bases, with 12 bases between. The CDR3 nucleotides read TGTGCCAGCAAGAGGGATCGCGATGAAAAACTGTTTTTT. It codes for CASKRDRDEKLFF.

The V gene is TRBV6-5, the J gene TRBJ1-1; D not resolved. Trimming took off 6 bases at V and 8 bases at J, with 10 bases between the two ends. The CDR3 length is 11 residues. The germline CDR1 and CDR2 sequences are MNHEY and SVGAGI. CDR3 DNA: TGTGCCAGCAGAACTAACCTCGAAGCTTTCTTT. Amino acid sequence: CASRTNLEAFF.

The chain is built from TRBV2 and TRBJ2-3; TRBD1 agrees at 8 bases. This CDR3 contains 14 residues. V was pared by 6 bases and J by 2 bases, with 4 bases of the junction left unmatched. Germline V lookup: CDR1 SNHLY, CDR2 FYNNEI. CDR3 sequence reads: CASSPGGNTDTQYF. CDR3 DNA sequence: TGTGCCAGCAGCCCAGGGGGCAACACAGATACGCAGTATTTT.

V and J are TRBV2 and TRBJ2-7; a weak D match, TRBD1 (5 bases). Germline-derived CDR1 and CDR2 are SNHLY and FYNNEI. V lost 7 bases and J 0 bases, leaving 19 bases between the germline ends. This CDR3 comprises 16 residues. The CDR3 bases are TGTGCCAGCAAGGGGTTACAATCTACACGCTCCTACGAGCAGTACTTC. Its protein product is CASKGLQSTRSYEQYF.

Written as DNA, the CDR3 is TGTGCCAGTAGTCCGCTCGGGACTAGGCCGTTTTTT. As protein: CASSPLGTRPFF. J is TRBJ2-2 and V is TRBV19, with 8 bases that match TRBD2. Germline V gene data show CDR1 as LNHDA and CDR2 as SQIVND (reference sequence). The CDR3 is 12 amino acids. The J segment lost 16 bases and the V segment lost 5 bases, leaving 9 bases of the junction unmatched.

The V and J genes are TRBV7-9 and TRBJ1-1; no definite D call. This CDR3 contains 14 residues. V was cut by 2 bases and J by 4 bases, with 11 bases left in between. CDR1 SEHNR and CDR2 FQNEAQ come from the germline V gene (reference sequence). This chain's CDR3 is CASSLHPPGTEAFF. CDR3 nucleotides: TGTGCCAGCAGCTTACACCCCCCGGGCACTGAAGCTTTCTTT.

J is TRBJ2-5 and V is TRBV7-9, with no clear D. Trimming removed 5 bases from V and 2 bases from J, with 6 bases in between. The CDR3 consists of 12 residues. From germline, CDR1 is SEHNR and CDR2 FQNEAQ (reference sequence). CDR3 in amino acids: CASSRVQETQYF. The CDR3 coding sequence is TGTGCCAGCAGCCGGGTACAAGAGACCCAGTACTTC.

The rearrangement uses TRBV19 and TRBJ1-1; TRBD1 aligns across 7 bases. The CDR3 is 13 amino acids. Trimming at V came to 3 bases and at J to 4 bases, leaving 2 bases not matched to a gene. Germline V gene lookup returns CDR1 LNHDA and CDR2 SQIVND (reference sequence). The CDR3 loop reads CASSMTGSTEAFF. Here the CDR3 DNA reads TGTGCCAGTAGTATGACAGGGTCCACTGAAGCTTTCTTT.

The rearrangement joins TRBV19 to TRBJ2-7; 10 bases align to TRBD2. In germline, CDR1 is LNHDA, CDR2 SQIVND (reference sequence). The V gene end was trimmed by 6 bases and the J gene end by 1 base; junction bases not matched to a gene: 9. This CDR3 has 16 amino acids. The CDR3 nucleotides read TGTGCCAGTAGCCCCGAGTCACTAGCGGGGTCCTACGAGCAGTACTTC. Its protein is CASSPESLAGSYEQYF.

The gene calls are TRBV5-1 and TRBJ2-5, with 13 nucleotides matching TRBD2. V was pared by 6 bases and J by 4 bases, with 6 bases of the junction left unmatched. The CDR3 consists of 15 residues. CDR1 SGHRS and CDR2 YFSETQ come from the germline V gene. The CDR3 region has the DNA TGCGCCAGCACCAGGACTAGCGGGAGCGTAGAGACCCAGTACTTC. This sequence encodes CASTRTSGSVETQYF.

This rearrangement joins TRBV5-4 to TRBJ1-4, with TRBD1 as a possible D gene (6 bases). The germline V and J ends were trimmed by 4 bases and 5 bases, with 15 bases remaining between them. CDR1 is SGHNT, CDR2 YYREEE, per germline (reference sequence). The CDR3 consists of 15 residues. The CDR3 protein is CASSMWGTRNEKLFF. The CDR3 DNA is TGTGCCAGCAGCATGTGGGGGACACGAAATGAAAAACTGTTTTTT. Using reference TRBV5-4 and TRBJ1-4 for the parts outside the CDR3, the full variable domain is ETGVTQSPTHLIKTRGQQVTLRCSSQSGHNTVSWYQQALGQGPQFIFQYYREEENGRGNFPPRFSGLQFPNYSSELNVNALELDDSALYLCASSMWGTRNEKLFFGSGTQLSVL.

The rearrangement links TRBV28 to TRBJ1-1, with D perhaps TRBD1 (6 bases). Germline V CDR1 and CDR2: MDHEN, SYDVKM. V lost 6 bases to trimming and J lost 6 bases, with 20 bases between them. The CDR3 covers 15 residues. The CDR3 DNA follows: TGTGCCAGCAGCGACAAACAGGTGGGGGCGGCTGAAGCTTTCTTT. Amino acid sequence: CASSDKQVGAAEAFF.

This chain connects TRBV29-1 to TRBJ2-5; TRBD2 matches 10 bases. The V gene's germline CDR1 is SQVTM and CDR2 ANQGSEA. V gave up 7 bases and J gave up 3 bases; unmatched junction bases: 8. CDR3 length equals 14 residues. The CDR3 bases are TGCAGCGCTCGGTCCCTAGCGGGAGAAGAGACCCAGTACTTC. Protein sequence: CSARSLAGEETQYF.

The chain is built from TRBV9 and TRBJ2-1; 10 nucleotides agree with TRBD2. Germline assignment: CDR1 SGDLS and CDR2 YYNGEE. The CDR3 spans 15 residues. V was clipped by 0 bases and J by 9 bases; unmatched bases: 6. The CDR3 coding sequence is TGTGCCAGCAGCGTAGAGGGACTAGCGATCGGTGAGCAGTTCTTC. It is translated as CASSVEGLAIGEQFF.

The CDR3 region has the DNA TGTGCCAGCAGTCGGACTAGCGGACCCTACGAGCAGTACTTC. Protein sequence: CASSRTSGPYEQYF. The chain uses TRBV7-8 and TRBJ2-7; 10 bases are a match to TRBD2. The V gene's germline CDR1 is SGHVS and CDR2 FQNEAQ. V trimming: 6 bases; J trimming: 2 bases; junction bases outside the gene matches: 4. The CDR3 loop spans 14 amino acids.

The V call is TRBV28, the J call TRBJ1-6; D unclear. Per germline, CDR1 MDHEN and CDR2 SYDVKM. V was shortened by 2 bases and J by 7 bases, with 9 bases between the two germline ends. The CDR3 covers 14 residues. Written as DNA, the CDR3 is TGTGCCAGCAGTTTAGGGCAGATCAATTCACCCCTCCACTTT. Translation gives CASSLGQINSPLHF.

The chain recombines TRBV7-9 with TRBJ2-6; the D is unclear. This CDR3 is 13 amino acids long. Germline CDR1 is SEHNR and CDR2 is FQNEAQ (reference sequence). The V gene lost 8 bases and the J gene lost 0 bases, with 5 bases spanning the gap. The CDR3 nucleotides are TGTGCCAGCCTTAGCTCTGGGGCCAACGTCCTGACTTTC. This gives the protein CASLSSGANVLTF.

This chain uses TRBV11-3 with TRBJ2-1; 14 bases fit TRBD2. V lost 5 bases to trimming and J lost 10 bases; unmatched junction nucleotides: 7. Germline-derived CDR1 and CDR2 are SGHNT and YENEEA. The CDR3 consists of 15 residues. The DNA of the CDR3 is TGTGCCAGCAGCCGGACTAGCGGGGGGCCGGAAGAGCAGTTCTTC. Translating it yields CASSRTSGGPEEQFF. The full variable domain, rest sourced from reference TRBV11-3 and TRBJ2-1, is EAGVVQSPRYKIIEKKQPVAFWCNPISGHNTLYWYLQNLGQGPELLIRYENEEAVDDSQLPKDRFSAERLKGVDSTLKIQPAELGDSAVYLCASSRTSGGPEEQFFGPGTRLTVL.

The chain uses TRBV19 and TRBJ1-2; D remains ambiguous. Per germline, CDR1 LNHDA and CDR2 SQIVND (reference sequence). This CDR3 region has 13 residues. V lost 3 bases and J 4 bases, leaving 9 bases between the germline ends. This chain's CDR3 is CASSIPRGYGYTF. CDR3 sequence (DNA): TGTGCCAGTAGTATTCCCCGAGGCTATGGCTACACCTTC.

The rearrangement uses TRBV5-1 and TRBJ2-2, with D maybe TRBD2 (6 bases). The CDR3 runs 15 residues. Looked up from germline, CDR1 is SGHRS and CDR2 is YFSETQ. Between the trimmed V and J ends, which lost 5 bases and 4 bases, there was a span of 15 bases. The CDR3 coding sequence is TGCGCCAGCAGGCTCCAGGTGGGGGGCACCGGGGAGCTGTTTTTT. Its protein product is CASRLQVGGTGELFF.

The chain has TRBV7-2 and TRBJ2-7, with 9 nucleotides matching TRBD2. Germline CDR1 reads SGHTA; CDR2 reads FQGNSA. The CDR3 runs 14 residues. Trimming at V came to 5 bases and at J to 6 bases, leaving 8 bases not matched to a gene. The CDR3 spells CASSREAGGPEQYF. CDR3 in DNA: TGTGCCAGCAGCCGGGAAGCGGGGGGCCCCGAGCAGTACTTC.

The chain carries TRBV29-1 and TRBJ2-7; 8 bases are shared with TRBD1. The CDR3 spans 11 residues. Per germline, CDR1 SQVTM and CDR2 ANQGSEA. J was trimmed by 6 bases and V by 6 bases; bases with no gene match: 4. DNA for the CDR3: TGCAGCGTCCTGACAGGGGTCGAGCAGTACTTC. It translates to CSVLTGVEQYF.

V gene TRBV28 combines with J gene TRBJ1-6, with a weak D call TRBD1 (5 bases). Germline CDR1 reads MDHEN; CDR2 reads SYDVKM. V dropped 4 bases and J dropped 8 bases, with 12 bases sitting between them. The CDR3 has 14 residues. The DNA of the CDR3 is TGTGCCAGCAGTTCCGAACGGGGGGATTCACCCCTCCACTTT. Translated: CASSSERGDSPLHF.

The chain is built from TRBV7-9 and TRBJ2-3; 8 nucleotides agree with TRBD1. Germline values: CDR1 SEHNR, CDR2 FQNEAQ (reference sequence). There are 18 residues in the CDR3. The V and J ends lost 4 bases and 1 base, in that order; junction bases with no gene match: 13. The CDR3 loop is CASSSGQGAIRGTDTQYF. In nucleotides, the CDR3 is TGTGCCAGCAGCTCTGGACAGGGTGCTATAAGGGGCACAGATACGCAGTATTTT.

The J gene is TRBJ2-3, the V gene TRBV9, with D perhaps matching TRBD2 (5 bases). The CDR3 covers 12 residues. The V and J ends lost 3 bases and 6 bases respectively, with 8 bases between them. The germline V gene encodes CDR1 SGDLS and CDR2 YYNGEE. CDR3 nucleotides: TGTGCCAGCAGCGCGGGGTCGGATACGCAGTATTTT. It specifies CASSAGSDTQYF.